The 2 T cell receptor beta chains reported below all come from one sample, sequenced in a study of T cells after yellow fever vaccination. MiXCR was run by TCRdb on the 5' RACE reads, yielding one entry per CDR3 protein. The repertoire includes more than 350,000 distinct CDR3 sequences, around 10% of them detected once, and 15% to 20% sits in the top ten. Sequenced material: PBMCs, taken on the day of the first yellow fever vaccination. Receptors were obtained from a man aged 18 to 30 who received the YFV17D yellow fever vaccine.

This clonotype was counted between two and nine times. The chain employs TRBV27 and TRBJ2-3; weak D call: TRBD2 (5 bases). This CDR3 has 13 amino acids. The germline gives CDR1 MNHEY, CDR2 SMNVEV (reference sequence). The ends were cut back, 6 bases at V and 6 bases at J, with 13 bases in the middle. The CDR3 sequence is CASRVTSNDTQYF. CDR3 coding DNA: TGTGCCAGCAGGGTCACTAGTAACGATACGCAGTATTTT.

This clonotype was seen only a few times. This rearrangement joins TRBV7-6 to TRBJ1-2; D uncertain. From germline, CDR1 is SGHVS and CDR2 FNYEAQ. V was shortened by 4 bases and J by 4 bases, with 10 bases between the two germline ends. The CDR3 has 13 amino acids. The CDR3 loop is CASSSSGGYGYTF. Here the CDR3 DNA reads TGTGCCAGCAGCTCGTCCGGCGGCTATGGCTACACCTTC.